The 28 T cell receptor beta chains given below trace back to one sample, sequenced in a study of T cell repertoires in cytomegalovirus infection. TCRdb independently ran MiXCR on the reads; one entry per CDR3 protein. The top ten clones hold about 20% of a sample with 680,000 or so distinct CDR3 sequences, around 30% of them seen once. The antigens of these receptors remain unknown. The sequencing used cultured PBMCs, collected from culture after CMV antigen stimulation. The receptor set was obtained from a human donor in good health (CMV status not recorded). Some clones in this sample may be carry-over from other donors' samples.

This chain links TRBV7-2 with TRBJ2-7; 8 bases line up with TRBD2. After removal of 5 bases from V and 0 bases from J, the junction contained 6 bases not matched to a gene. This CDR3 has 15 residues. Germline V CDR1 and CDR2: SGHTA, FQGNSA. The CDR3 reads CASSTAGGASYEQYF. CDR3 sequence (DNA): TGTGCCAGCAGCACGGCGGGAGGCGCCTCCTACGAGCAGTACTTC.

A few counts support this clonotype. The rearrangement uses TRBV12-3 or TRBV12-4 and TRBJ2-2; 12 nucleotides line up with TRBD2. J was trimmed by 7 bases and V by 6 bases; bases with no gene match: 6. The CDR3 is 15 amino acids. CDR3: CASRPSGGAVGELFF. In nucleotides, the CDR3 is TGTGCCAGCAGACCTAGCGGGGGGGCAGTCGGGGAGCTGTTTTTT.

This clonotype was seen once. The V call is TRBV7-8, the J call TRBJ2-2, with 7 bases aligning to TRBD1. CDR1 SGHVS and CDR2 FQNEAQ come from the germline V gene. Trimming cost V 5 bases and J 9 bases; bases outside gene matches: 6. The CDR3 runs to 13 residues. The DNA for the CDR3 is TGTGCCAGCAGCGTACTACAGGGGCGGGAGCTGTTTTTT. As protein: CASSVLQGRELFF. Supplemented by reference TRBV7-8 and TRBJ2-2, the full variable domain reads GAGVSQSPRYKVAKRGQDVALRCDPISGHVSLFWYQQALGQGPEFLTYFQNEAQLDKSGLPSDRFFAERPEGSVSTLKIQRTQQEDSAVYLCASSVLQGRELFFGEGSRLTVL.

This chain connects TRBV19 to TRBJ2-7; no reliable D call. V lost 3 bases to trimming and J lost 5 bases, with 14 bases between them. This CDR3 is 14 amino acids long. Germline CDR1 LNHDA, CDR2 SQIVND (reference sequence). As DNA, the CDR3 is TGTGCCAGTAGTATTCAGCCGGCGGCGCACGAGCAGTACTTC. Protein: CASSIQPAAHEQYF.

This clonotype has only a few counts. This chain joins TRBV19 and TRBJ2-6, with a tentative D call TRBD2 (5 bases). Germline CDR1 and CDR2: LNHDA and SQIVND (reference sequence). The CDR3 totals 11 residues. V lost 9 bases and J lost 9, with 9 bases in between. The CDR3 reads CASGLYNVLTF. The CDR3 DNA reads as TGTGCCAGCGGACTCTACAACGTCCTGACTTTC.

This clonotype was seen only a few times. The chain combines TRBV11-2 with TRBJ2-7, with a tentative D call TRBD2 (6 bases). The CDR3 has 14 residues. The V and J ends lost 4 bases and 2 bases respectively, with 12 bases between them. Germline V gene lookup returns CDR1 SGHAT and CDR2 FQNNGV. DNA for the CDR3: TGTGCCAGCAGCTCAGGAGGGGCCACCTACGAGCAGTACTTC. Amino acid sequence: CASSSGGATYEQYF.

The chain has TRBV11-2 and TRBJ2-7, with 7 positions matching TRBD2. After removal of 4 bases from V and 9 bases from J, the junction contained 15 bases not matched to a gene. The CDR3 consists of 15 residues. Germline assignment: CDR1 SGHAT and CDR2 FQNNGV. Here the CDR3 reads CASSYVREGLRGQYF. The CDR3 coding sequence is TGTGCCAGCAGCTACGTGAGGGAGGGTTTACGAGGGCAGTACTTC.

This clonotype was found a few times. The chain uses TRBV7-2 and TRBJ2-5; D remains ambiguous. This CDR3 spans 14 amino acids. Germline V lookup: CDR1 SGHTA, CDR2 FQGNSA. Trimming pared 1 base from V and 5 bases from J, leaving 11 bases between. The CDR3: CASSLEPSRETQYF. The CDR3 nucleotides are TGTGCCAGCAGCTTAGAACCTAGTAGGGAGACCCAGTACTTC.

The chain recombines TRBV7-2 with TRBJ2-3; no clear D. The V and J ends lost 0 bases and 2 bases respectively, with 9 bases between them. This CDR3 region has 15 residues. Looked up from germline, CDR1 is SGHTA and CDR2 is FQGNSA. The CDR3 DNA reads as TGTGCCAGCAGCTTAGCCGGCCGCAACACAGATACGCAGTATTTT. Translating gives CASSLAGRNTDTQYF.

The table lists this clonotype with a few counts. The rearrangement uses TRBV19 and TRBJ2-1, with 8 positions matching TRBD2. Germline V gene lookup returns CDR1 LNHDA and CDR2 SQIVND (reference sequence). The ends lost 4 bases at V and 2 bases at J; junction bases unmatched: 4. The CDR3 is 15 residues long. The CDR3 DNA reads as TGTGCCAGTAGTACACCGGGACTAGCCTACAATGAGCAGTTCTTC. Protein: CASSTPGLAYNEQFF.

This clonotype was counted at least ten times. Written as DNA, the CDR3 is TGTGCCAGCAGCCAACAACGGGCTAGCGATGTGTACGAGCAGTACTTC. It is translated as CASSQQRASDVYEQYF. The chain combines TRBV7-6 with TRBJ2-7, with D possibly matching TRBD2 (6 bases). Trimming shortened V by 5 bases and J by 4 bases, and 21 bases separated the two germline ends. The CDR3 sequence is 16 residues long. Germline CDR1 SGHVS, CDR2 FNYEAQ.

This chain uses TRBV30 with TRBJ2-7, with D tentatively TRBD2 (5 bases). This CDR3 is built from 10 residues. Germline V gene sequence: CDR1 GTSNPN, CDR2 SVGIG (reference sequence). V dropped 5 bases and J dropped 7 bases, with 9 bases sitting between them. CDR3 nucleotides: TGTGCCTGGGGGAGACCTGAGCAGTACTTC. This sequence encodes CAWGRPEQYF. Full variable domain (missing parts from reference TRBV30 and TRBJ2-7): SQTIHQWPATLVQPVGSPLSLECTVEGTSNPNLYWYRQAAGRGLQLLFYSVGIGQISSEVPQNLSASRPQDRQFILSSKKLLLSDSGFYLCAWGRPEQYFGPGTRLTVT.

The chain links TRBV5-1 to TRBJ1-2; 8 nucleotides match TRBD1. This CDR3 comprises 13 residues. In germline, CDR1 is SGHRS, CDR2 YFSETQ. The junction had 2 bases not matched to a gene; V was cut back by 0 bases and J by 7 bases. The CDR3 sequence: CASSLGQGLGYTF. As DNA, the CDR3 is TGCGCCAGCAGCTTGGGACAGGGGCTTGGCTACACCTTC.

This clonotype appeared many times. The chain has TRBV7-2 and TRBJ2-2, with D unresolved. Germline V gene lookup returns CDR1 SGHTA and CDR2 FQGNSA. The ends were cut back, 2 bases at V and 1 base at J, with 2 bases in the middle. The CDR3 contains 13 residues. CDR3 nucleotide sequence: TGTGCCAGCAGCTTACGGAACACCGGGGAGCTGTTTTTT. Translating it yields CASSLRNTGELFF.

The chain links TRBV7-9 to TRBJ1-2; D may be TRBD1 (6 bases). From germline, CDR1 is SEHNR and CDR2 FQNEAQ (reference sequence). This CDR3 has 14 amino acids. The V gene lost 1 base and the J gene lost 6 bases, with 12 bases spanning the gap. CDR3 DNA sequence: TGTGCCAGCAGCTTAGGTACAGGGTCCGATGGCTACACCTTC. Amino acids: CASSLGTGSDGYTF.

There are many counts of this clonotype. J is TRBJ2-7 and V is TRBV6-1; D is perhaps TRBD1 (6 bases). This CDR3 contains 15 residues. The germline V and J ends were trimmed by 3 bases and 1 base, with 13 bases remaining between them. Germline V CDR1 and CDR2: MNHNS, SASEGT. CDR3 loop: CASSDIRTASYEQYF. The CDR3 DNA reads TGTGCCAGCAGTGATATTCGGACAGCTTCCTACGAGCAGTACTTC.

The chain is built from TRBV12-3 or TRBV12-4 and TRBJ1-1, with a weak D call TRBD1 (6 bases). This CDR3 region has 13 residues. Between the trimmed V and J ends, which lost 5 bases and 3 bases, there was a span of 10 bases. The CDR3 reads CASSPTGYTEAFF. In DNA, the CDR3 is TGTGCCAGCAGTCCCACAGGGTACACTGAAGCTTTCTTT.

This clonotype occurred many times. The rearrangement joins TRBV7-2 to TRBJ2-2, with 9 bases aligning to TRBD2. The germline gives CDR1 SGHTA, CDR2 FQGNSA. This CDR3 contains 15 residues. J lost 4 bases, V lost 3 bases, and 3 bases had no gene match. CDR3: CASSFSGGRTGELFF. The CDR3 bases are TGTGCCAGCAGCTTTAGCGGGGGTCGCACCGGGGAGCTGTTTTTT.

This clonotype was seen only once. The rearrangement uses TRBV7-9 and TRBJ2-5, with D maybe TRBD2 (5 bases). V lost 4 bases and J 2 bases, leaving 11 bases between the germline ends. The CDR3 loop spans 14 amino acids. CDR1 is SEHNR, CDR2 FQNEAQ, per germline (reference sequence). The CDR3 reads CASSSQRGQETQYF. CDR3 nucleotide sequence: TGTGCCAGCAGCTCGCAGAGAGGGCAAGAGACCCAGTACTTC.

The chain has TRBV2 and TRBJ1-3; D is unresolved. The V gene lost 7 bases and the J gene lost 0 bases, with 10 bases spanning the gap. CDR3 size: 14 residues. Germline CDR1 is SNHLY and CDR2 is FYNNEI. The CDR3 sequence is CASNGILSGNTIYF. The CDR3 coding sequence is TGTGCCAGCAATGGGATCCTCTCTGGAAACACCATATATTTT.

The sample holds a few counts of this clonotype. The chain couples TRBV19 to TRBJ1-2; no clear D. Germline CDR1 and CDR2: LNHDA and SQIVND (reference sequence). This CDR3 spans 15 amino acids. V was cut by 5 bases and J by 0 bases, with 13 bases left in between. The CDR3 protein is CASSSLGRANYGYTF. In DNA form, the CDR3 reads TGTGCCAGTAGTTCGCTAGGACGAGCTAACTATGGCTACACCTTC. The variable domain in full, with the rest retrieved from reference TRBV19 and TRBJ1-2, is DGGITQSPKYLFRKEGQNVTLSCEQNLNHDAMYWYRQDPGQGLRLIYYSQIVNDFQKGDIAEGYSVSREKKESFPLTVTSAQKNPTAFYLCASSSLGRANYGYTFGSGTRLTVV.

The rearrangement joins TRBV11-2 to TRBJ1-1; 8 nucleotides match TRBD1. Looked up from germline, CDR1 is SGHAT and CDR2 is FQNNGV. J was trimmed by 4 bases and V by 1 base; bases with no gene match: 5. This CDR3 has 15 residues. The CDR3 DNA reads TGTGCCAGCAGCTTAGCCCAGGGGGCTATCACTGAAGCTTTCTTT. It codes for CASSLAQGAITEAFF.

Only a few counts were recorded for this clonotype. This sequence joins TRBV6-1 and TRBJ2-5; TRBD2 might be the D (6 bases). CDR1 and CDR2 (germline): MNHNS, SASEGT. This CDR3 has 15 amino acids. V lost 6 bases and J 2 bases, leaving 16 bases between the germline ends. For the CDR3, the DNA is TGTGCCAGCAGACCGGCGGGACTCGGGCAAGAGACCCAGTACTTC. It codes for CASRPAGLGQETQYF.

To note about this clonotype: This may be a read error: a much more frequent sequence differs by one nucleotide. The genes are TRBV6-2 or TRBV6-3 and TRBJ2-7; D is possibly TRBD2 (6 bases). Germline lookup yields CDR1 MNHEY and CDR2 SVGEGT. The CDR3 extends over 12 amino acids. The DNA for the CDR3 is TGTGCCAGCAATTACCTAGCGTACGAGCAGTACTTC. Translated: CASNYLAYEQYF.

The chain joins TRBV28 to TRBJ1-2; 8 bases align to TRBD1. V gave up 3 bases and J gave up 5 bases; unmatched junction bases: 11. The V gene's germline CDR1 is MDHEN and CDR2 SYDVKM. CDR3 length equals 16 residues. DNA of the CDR3: TGTGCCAGCAGTTTTCATGGACAGGGAAGGGGTTATGGCTACACCTTC. Translating it yields CASSFHGQGRGYGYTF.

This chain uses TRBV20-1 with TRBJ1-1, with D perhaps matching TRBD1 (5 bases). Trimming pared 3 bases from V and 3 bases from J, leaving 14 bases between. The CDR3 consists of 14 residues. Germline V CDR1 and CDR2: DFQATT, SNEGSKA (reference sequence). The CDR3 spells CSARRWGEDTEAFF. DNA for the CDR3: TGCAGTGCTAGGAGGTGGGGCGAGGACACTGAAGCTTTCTTT.

This clonotype was detected a few times. The rearrangement links TRBV4-1 to TRBJ2-4, with 10 bases aligning to TRBD2. The CDR3 is made up of 16 amino acids. Germline V gene sequence: CDR1 MGHRA, CDR2 YSYEKL. V lost 2 bases, J lost 5 bases, and 6 bases stayed unmatched. CDR3: CASSQPLAGAQNIQYF. In DNA form, the CDR3 reads TGCGCCAGCAGCCAACCCCTAGCGGGGGCTCAAAACATTCAGTACTTC.

A few counts support this clonotype. V gene TRBV7-4 combines with J gene TRBJ2-7; possibly TRBD1 for D (5 bases). The CDR3 consists of 16 residues. Deletions cut 5 bases from V and 0 bases from J, with 17 bases between. The germline V gene encodes CDR1 SGHVT and CDR2 SQSDAQ. The CDR3 protein is CASSKDTTCSSYEQYF. The CDR3 DNA is TGTGCCAGCAGCAAGGACACTACATGCAGCTCCTACGAGCAGTACTTC.